Given below is one T cell receptor (beta chain) in context. The data derive from a study of blood T cell repertoires in COVID-19. Study-level information: COVID-19 samples from acute and convalescent phases originated in the United States, Italy and Spain. T cells, B-cell-depleted T cells, or PBMCs provided the cDNA or gDNA that served as material.

Per the original methods: Reference gene primers were amplified, and this amplification served to estimate nucleated cell counts. Some clones are missing from TCRdb's copy, which holds only in-frame ones; the method was immunoSEQ multiplex PCR. Clone size and V and J calls were adopted from that table, with D and trimming inferred from the DNA. The sample lists tens of thousands of clones, 80% occurring once. V was pared by 4 bases and J by 0 bases, with 10 bases between. The germline CDR1 and CDR2 sequences are SGHRS and YFSETQ. This CDR3 has 14 amino acids. This TCR was recovered from a man in his 60s with active or convalescent COVID-19. The gene calls are TRBV5-1 and TRBJ1-1, with D possibly being TRBD1 (6 bases). Sample: peripheral blood. CDR3 sequence reads: CASSGGQLNTEAFF. CDR3 bases: TGCGCCAGCAGCGGCGGACAGTTGAACACTGAAGCTTTCTTT.